This T cell receptor (beta chain) emerged from a study of regulatory T cells in long-lasting Graves disease. Study outcomes and limitations: Persistent disease was associated with favored TRBV28 usage and with favored use of TRBJ1-2 and TRBJ2-5.

As regards this clonotype: Its antigen is undetermined.

V lost 2 bases to trimming and J lost 8 bases; unmatched junction nucleotides: 6. Germline V gene lookup returns CDR1 MNHEY and CDR2 SVGAGI. The CDR3 totals 15 residues. Documented time point: newly diagnosed GD, antithyroid drugs for less than 3 months. Preparation of the TCR library used RNA extracted from PBMCs. Libraries of TCR beta came from iRepertoire HTBI primers plus Arm-PCR of CDR3 regions. TCRdb reprocessed the multiplex PCR reads via MiXCR and lists one record per CDR3 protein. The sample contains about 470,000 distinct CDR3 sequences, more than 13% of which appear only once. The same data also went into a second study, on T cells in Graves' hyperthyroidism and ophthalmopathy. That paper states: By a 13 V-J model, ophthalmopathy was set apart from stable hyperthyroidism.

The receptor comes from a woman under 40 with Graves disease. V and J are TRBV6-5 and TRBJ2-1; 10 bases fit TRBD2. The source material was peripheral blood mononuclear cells (PBMCs), sampled at new diagnosis, from a patient treated with antithyroid drugs. The CDR3 region is CASSYPSGSVDEQFF. The CDR3 DNA is TGTGCCAGCAGTTACCCTAGCGGGAGTGTCGATGAGCAGTTCTTC.